One sample yielded the 8 T cell receptor beta chains listed below, sequenced in a study of identifying expanded T cells in peripheral blood. The repertoire was sequenced with immunoSEQ multiplex PCR; TCRdb's copy has only in-frame clones and lacks some. The sample contains tens of thousands of clones, approximately 83% of which appear only once. Sequenced material: blood. The receptors here all came from a person between 18 and 75 years old in good health.

The rearrangement joins TRBV14 to TRBJ2-1; 15 bases align to TRBD2. The CDR3 runs to 20 residues. In germline, CDR1 is SGHDN, CDR2 FVKESK. V lost 4 bases, J lost 1 base, and 11 bases stayed unmatched. CDR3 amino acids: CASSPIPGTSGGYSYNEQFF. The DNA for the CDR3 is TGTGCCAGCAGCCCTATTCCCGGGACTAGCGGGGGGTATTCCTACAATGAGCAGTTCTTC.

This chain uses TRBV7-9 with TRBJ2-7; D gene unclear. The CDR3 has 12 amino acids. CDR1 is SEHNR, CDR2 FQNEAQ, per germline (reference sequence). V was shortened by 5 bases and J by 0 bases, with 5 bases between the two germline ends. The CDR3 is CASSPISYEQYF. The CDR3 nucleotides read TGTGCCAGCAGCCCGATCTCCTACGAGCAGTACTTC.

The chain joins TRBV14 to TRBJ1-6, with TRBD1 as a possible D gene (5 bases). CDR3 length: 14 amino acids. The V gene lost 1 base and the J gene lost 15 bases, with 16 bases spanning the gap. The germline CDR1 and CDR2 sequences are SGHDN and FVKESK. CDR3 nucleotide sequence: TGTGCCAGCAGCCAAGGGGGCAGCGGCCGGTTCCTCCACTTT. Its translation is CASSQGGSGRFLHF. The complete variable domain, with remaining parts taken from reference TRBV14 and TRBJ1-6, reads EAGVTQFPSHSVIEKGQTVTLRCDPISGHDNLYWYRRVMGKEIKFLLHFVKESKQDESGMPNNRFLAERTGGTYSTLKVQPAELEDSGVYFCASSQGGSGRFLHFGNGTRLTVT.

The rearrangement uses TRBV5-4 and TRBJ2-6; D is possibly TRBD2 (6 bases). The V gene's germline CDR1 is SGHNT and CDR2 YYREEE (reference sequence). Trimming took off 4 bases at V and 0 bases at J, with 8 bases between the two ends. The CDR3 consists of 15 residues. The CDR3 DNA is TGTGCCAGCAGCGGAGGGCCCTCTGGGGCCAACGTCCTGACTTTC. It translates to CASSGGPSGANVLTF.

The sample holds one count of this clone. The chain employs TRBV12-5 and TRBJ1-5, with D perhaps matching TRBD1 (6 bases). Germline values: CDR1 LGHNT, CDR2 FRNRAP. With 7 bases removed from V and 3 bases from J, the gap between germline ends came to 13 bases. The CDR3 runs to 14 residues. Written as DNA, the CDR3 is TGTGCTAGTGATTCAGGGGCGGTCAATCAGCCCCAGCATTTT. Encoded protein: CASDSGAVNQPQHF.

V is TRBV9 and J is TRBJ1-1; TRBD1 might be the D (5 bases). V lost 3 bases to trimming and J lost 1 base, with 7 bases between them. The CDR3 is 13 amino acids. CDR1 is SGDLS, CDR2 YYNGEE, per germline. This CDR3 reads CASSADRNTEAFF. In nucleotides, the CDR3 is TGTGCCAGCAGCGCCGACAGGAACACTGAAGCTTTCTTT. The full variable domain, with the rest looked up from reference TRBV9 and TRBJ1-1, is DSGVTQTPKHLITATGQRVTLRCSPRSGDLSVYWYQQSLDQGLQFLIQYYNGEERAKGNILERFSAQQFPDLHSELNLSSLELGDSALYFCASSADRNTEAFFGQGTRLTVV.

This chain connects TRBV19 to TRBJ2-3; 7 bases map to TRBD2. Trimming took 0 bases from V and 1 from J; bases not matched to a gene: 7. Per the germline V gene, CDR1 is LNHDA and CDR2 is SQIVND (reference sequence). The CDR3 contains 17 residues. Here the CDR3 DNA reads TGTGCCAGTAGTATAGAAAGAAGCGGGGTTGGCACAGATACGCAGTATTTT. Residues: CASSIERSGVGTDTQYF. The full variable domain, in which reference TRBV19 and TRBJ2-3 provide the parts outside the CDR3, is DGGITQSPKYLFRKEGQNVTLSCEQNLNHDAMYWYRQDPGQGLRLIYYSQIVNDFQKGDIAEGYSVSREKKESFPLTVTSAQKNPTAFYLCASSIERSGVGTDTQYFGPGTRLTVL.

V and J are TRBV28 and TRBJ2-3, with D hard to call. The length of the CDR3 is 12 residues. The V and J ends lost 6 bases and 5 bases respectively, with 9 bases between them. Germline loops: CDR1 MDHEN, CDR2 SYDVKM. The CDR3 sequence: CASRSGKDTQYF. For the CDR3, the DNA is TGTGCCAGCAGGTCAGGTAAAGATACGCAGTATTTT.